A single sample gave rise to the 29 T cell receptor beta chains below, sequenced in a study of blood T cell repertoires in COVID-19. Measured with immunoSEQ multiplex PCR; TCRdb has only the in-frame clones, and not every one. The sample carries around 400,000 clones, around 87% recorded once. The sample consisted of peripheral blood. These receptor sequences come from a woman in her thirties with COVID-19, enrolled during active disease.

This clone was counted at least ten times. The chain has TRBV4-1 and TRBJ2-1; the match to TRBD2 covers 10 bases. Per germline, CDR1 MGHRA and CDR2 YSYEKL. V lost 3 bases, J lost 9 bases, and 11 bases stayed unmatched. The CDR3 length is 16 residues. CDR3 in amino acids: CASSQRTSGRGGEQFF. The CDR3, as DNA: TGCGCCAGCAGCCAGAGGACTAGCGGTAGGGGGGGTGAGCAGTTCTTC.

The chain has TRBV2 and TRBJ2-2, with D tentatively TRBD1 (5 bases). V lost 6 bases to trimming and J lost 0 bases, with 11 bases between them. The CDR3 runs to 15 residues. Germline V lookup: CDR1 SNHLY, CDR2 FYNNEI. This CDR3 is CASRKDNSNTGELFF. CDR3 nucleotide sequence: TGTGCCAGCAGGAAGGACAACTCGAACACCGGGGAGCTGTTTTTT.

The J gene is TRBJ2-3, the V gene TRBV7-9, with a possible D match to TRBD1 (5 bases). V lost 1 base and J 3 bases, leaving 11 bases between the germline ends. This CDR3 contains 15 residues. The germline CDR1 and CDR2 sequences are SEHNR and FQNEAQ (reference sequence). This CDR3 is CASSLEGIETDTQYF. Written as DNA, the CDR3 is TGTGCCAGCAGCTTAGAGGGGATCGAGACAGATACGCAGTATTTT. The whole variable domain, remainder taken from reference TRBV7-9 and TRBJ2-3, is DTGVSQNPRHKITKRGQNVTFRCDPISEHNRLYWYRQTLGQGPEFLTYFQNEAQLEKSRLLSDRFSAERPKGSFSTLEIQRTEQGDSAMYLCASSLEGIETDTQYFGPGTRLTVL.

The chain carries TRBV10-3 and TRBJ1-6; D gene ambiguous. The CDR3 is made up of 15 amino acids. Germline V gene data show CDR1 as ENHRY and CDR2 as SYGVKD. V shed 4 bases and J shed 0 bases, with 7 bases lying between them. The CDR3: CAISGRSSYNSPLHF. For the CDR3, the DNA is TGTGCCATCAGTGGTCGTAGCTCCTATAATTCACCCCTCCACTTT.

The J gene is TRBJ1-5, the V gene TRBV11-1, with no clear D. This CDR3 has 13 amino acids. Trimming shortened V by 1 base and J by 5 bases, and 6 bases separated the two germline ends. Germline V gene sequence: CDR1 SGHAT, CDR2 FQDESV (reference sequence). CDR3 region: CASSLGVYQPQHF. The DNA for the CDR3 is TGTGCCAGCAGCTTAGGAGTCTATCAGCCCCAGCATTTT. The full variable domain, completed using reference TRBV11-1 and TRBJ1-5, is EAEVAQSPRYKITEKSQAVAFWCDPISGHATLYWYRQILGQGPELLVQFQDESVVDDSQLPKDRFSAERLKGVDSTLKIQPAELGDSAMYLCASSLGVYQPQHFGDGTRLSIL.

The CDR3 loop reads CASSSRTGISNQPQHF. Here the CDR3 DNA reads TGTGCCAGCAGCTCCCGGACAGGGATTAGCAATCAGCCCCAGCATTTT. The gene calls are TRBV5-5 and TRBJ1-5, with 8 bases lining up with TRBD1. The CDR3 is 16 residues long. The ends lost 3 bases at V and 0 bases at J; junction bases unmatched: 5. CDR1 and CDR2 from the germline V gene are SGHKS and YYEKEE (reference sequence).

V gene TRBV7-9 combines with J gene TRBJ2-2; TRBD2 is a possible D gene (5 bases). The germline V gene encodes CDR1 SEHNR and CDR2 FQNEAQ (reference sequence). The CDR3 totals 13 residues. Trimming pared 8 bases from V and 6 bases from J, leaving 13 bases between. The CDR3 nucleotides read TGTGCCAGCGGATATCCCGGGGCCGGGGAGCTGTTTTTT. Amino acid sequence: CASGYPGAGELFF.

This chain joins TRBV10-2 and TRBJ2-2; the match to TRBD2 covers 10 bases. The junction had 5 bases not matched to a gene; V was cut back by 4 bases and J by 3 bases. CDR1 is WSHSY, CDR2 SAAADI, per germline. The CDR3 has 16 amino acids. This CDR3 is CASSVGTSADTGELFF. The CDR3 nucleotides read TGCGCCAGCAGTGTCGGGACTAGCGCGGACACCGGGGAGCTGTTTTTT.

This sequence joins TRBV12-3 or TRBV12-4 and TRBJ2-5; a possible D gene is TRBD1 (6 bases). V lost 7 bases and J 4 bases, leaving 13 bases between the germline ends. This CDR3 comprises 13 residues. The CDR3 bases are TGTGCCAGCACCGGACAGTTGGGAGAGACCCAGTACTTC. Encoded protein: CASTGQLGETQYF.

The chain employs TRBV5-1 and TRBJ2-7; weak D call: TRBD2 (6 bases). Germline lookup yields CDR1 SGHRS and CDR2 YFSETQ. CDR3 length: 13 amino acids. The germline V and J ends were trimmed by 3 bases and 3 bases, with 10 bases remaining between them. As DNA, the CDR3 is TGCGCCAGCAGCTCCGGGACTTACTACGAGCAGTACTTC. This codes for CASSSGTYYEQYF.

This chain uses TRBV5-1 with TRBJ2-2; 12 bases align to TRBD2. The CDR3 length is 18 residues. V dropped 4 bases and J dropped 4; count of bases not matched to a gene: 11. Germline values: CDR1 SGHRS, CDR2 YFSETQ. The CDR3 spells CASSPGPLAGGGTGELFF. For the CDR3, the DNA is TGCGCCAGCAGCCCGGGCCCTCTAGCGGGGGGGGGCACCGGGGAGCTGTTTTTT.

This sequence joins TRBV4-1 and TRBJ2-5; the match to TRBD2 covers 7 bases. Trimming removed 1 base from V and 5 bases from J; junction bases left unmatched: 7. Germline V lookup: CDR1 MGHRA, CDR2 YSYEKL. CDR3 size: 15 residues. CDR3 nucleotides: TGCGCCAGCAGCCAAGTTCGTAGCGGGCGTGAGACCCAGTACTTC. Protein product: CASSQVRSGRETQYF.

With respect to this clone: This sample also contains other DNA sequences that code for the same CDR3. This rearrangement joins TRBV19 to TRBJ1-6; TRBD1 aligns across 7 bases. CDR3 length: 15 amino acids. The V segment lost 9 bases and the J segment 0 bases; nucleotides outside the gene matches: 5. The germline CDR1 and CDR2 sequences are LNHDA and SQIVND (reference sequence). This CDR3 is CASKTGSSYNSPLHF. The CDR3 coding sequence is TGTGCCAGCAAGACAGGGAGCTCCTATAATTCACCCCTCCACTTT.

This clone has just one count. This chain connects TRBV6-5 to TRBJ2-7, with 8 bases identical to TRBD2. CDR1 and CDR2 (germline): MNHEY, SVGAGI. The CDR3 loop spans 14 amino acids. V shed 2 bases, J shed 7 bases, and the junction held 7 bases outside the gene matches. CDR3 in amino acids: CASSYRGREGEQYF. In DNA, the CDR3 is TGTGCCAGCAGTTACCGCGGACGGGAGGGGGAGCAGTACTTC.

The rearrangement uses TRBV5-6 and TRBJ1-2; D remains unclear. Germline lookup yields CDR1 SGHDT and CDR2 YYEEEE. CDR3 length equals 14 residues. V shed 5 bases and J shed 2 bases, with 13 bases lying between them. CDR3 sequence: CASRFLDKNYGYTF. For the CDR3, the DNA is TGTGCCAGCAGGTTCTTAGACAAGAACTATGGCTACACCTTC.

The J gene is TRBJ1-2, the V gene TRBV9; D may be TRBD1 (5 bases). This CDR3 spans 13 amino acids. The V end lost 7 bases, the J end lost 7 bases, and 17 bases lay between the germline ends. Germline CDR1 and CDR2: SGDLS and YYNGEE. CDR3 in amino acids: CASARDPALGYTF. The CDR3 nucleotides read TGTGCCAGCGCGCGGGACCCGGCCCTTGGCTACACCTTC.

The rearrangement joins TRBV19 to TRBJ1-1; D may be TRBD1 (6 bases). Trimming removed 6 bases at V and 6 bases at J, with 23 bases between. The CDR3 is made up of 16 amino acids. Germline V gene sequence: CDR1 LNHDA, CDR2 SQIVND (reference sequence). The CDR3 region is CASSPPHRVAGAEAFF. The CDR3 nucleotides read TGTGCCAGTAGCCCCCCACACAGGGTGGCAGGCGCTGAAGCTTTCTTT.

This rearrangement joins TRBV28 to TRBJ2-7; 8 bases line up with TRBD2. There are 17 residues in the CDR3. CDR1 is MDHEN, CDR2 SYDVKM, per germline. The trim removed 0 bases at V and 7 bases at J, leaving 14 bases unmatched. CDR3 DNA: TGTGCCAGCAGTTTATGGGAAGCCGGGACTAGTACGCGGGAGCAGTACTTC. Translated, it gives CASSLWEAGTSTREQYF.

This chain joins TRBV6-5 and TRBJ2-3, with TRBD2 as a possible D gene (6 bases). V lost 7 bases to trimming and J lost 0 bases, with 14 bases between them. CDR3 size: 15 residues. Germline CDR1 is MNHEY and CDR2 is SVGAGI. The CDR3 region has the DNA TGTGCCAGCAAATCAGGGAGGAGTAGCACAGATACGCAGTATTTT. This sequence encodes CASKSGRSSTDTQYF.

The V call is TRBV7-9, the J call TRBJ1-3, with TRBD1 matching 9 bases. The ends lost 5 bases at V and 1 base at J; junction bases unmatched: 3. The CDR3 has 15 residues. Germline CDR1 reads SEHNR; CDR2 reads FQNEAQ (reference sequence). For the CDR3, the DNA is TGTGCCAGCAGCCGGGGACAGGGTTCTGGAAACACCATATATTTT. Translating gives CASSRGQGSGNTIYF.

The sample holds one count of this clone. The chain couples TRBV11-2 to TRBJ2-7; a possible D gene is TRBD1 (5 bases). From germline, CDR1 is SGHAT and CDR2 FQNNGV. This CDR3 spans 13 amino acids. V shed 4 bases and J shed 0 bases, with 7 bases lying between them. The CDR3 DNA sequence: TGTGCCAGCAGCTCCAGGGCCTCCTACGAGCAGTACTTC. As protein: CASSSRASYEQYF.

This clone was counted once. This rearrangement joins TRBV28 to TRBJ1-3; D unclear. The CDR3 totals 13 residues. Germline CDR1 and CDR2: MDHEN and SYDVKM. V lost 6 bases and J lost 4, with 10 bases in between. The CDR3 loop reads CASRMTSGNTIYF. The CDR3 DNA reads TGTGCCAGCAGGATGACATCCGGAAACACCATATATTTT.

This chain connects TRBV29-1 to TRBJ2-7; TRBD1 matches 9 bases. The CDR3 totals 13 residues. The ends lost 5 bases at V and 3 bases at J; junction bases unmatched: 5. Germline assignment: CDR1 SQVTM and CDR2 ANQGSEA. The CDR3 sequence is CSVTGTGFYEQYF. CDR3 nucleotides: TGCAGCGTTACCGGGACAGGGTTCTACGAGCAGTACTTC.

The V gene is TRBV10-1, the J gene TRBJ1-5, with D perhaps TRBD1 (6 bases). The germline V gene encodes CDR1 WNHNN and CDR2 SYGVQD (reference sequence). V was shortened by 6 bases and J by 6 bases, with 12 bases between the two germline ends. CDR3 length: 13 amino acids. The CDR3 coding sequence is TGCGCCAGCAGCGCAACAGGGTCTCAGCCCCAGCATTTT. It translates to CASSATGSQPQHF.

This clone occurred a few times. Other DNA sequences in the sample encode the same CDR3. The rearrangement uses TRBV20-1 and TRBJ2-1; TRBD2 matches 8 bases. The J segment lost 4 bases and the V segment lost 3 bases, leaving 5 bases of the junction unmatched. The germline gives CDR1 DFQATT, CDR2 SNEGSKA (reference sequence). CDR3 length: 14 amino acids. The CDR3, as DNA: TGCAGTGCTAGTTTGGCTAGCGGGTACAATGAGCAGTTCTTC. Its translation is CSASLASGYNEQFF.

The rearrangement uses TRBV6-4 and TRBJ1-1, with 9 bases that match TRBD1. The V and J ends lost 6 bases and 1 base, in that order; junction bases with no gene match: 3. Germline CDR1 is MRHNA and CDR2 is SNTAGT. There are 14 residues in the CDR3. The CDR3, as DNA: TGTGCCAGCAGGCCGACAGGGGGGAACACTGAAGCTTTCTTT. Translating it yields CASRPTGGNTEAFF.

This clone is a singleton in its sample. The chain uses TRBV19 and TRBJ1-1; tentatively, D is TRBD1 (6 bases). This CDR3 contains 12 residues. Trimming cost V 6 bases and J 5 bases, with 10 bases left between them. The germline V gene has CDR1 LNHDA and CDR2 SQIVND (reference sequence). The CDR3 protein is CASSRGRTEAFF. CDR3 in DNA: TGTGCCAGTAGCAGGGGTAGGACTGAAGCTTTCTTT.

The chain has TRBV29-1 and TRBJ1-2; 7 bases match TRBD1. V was pared by 7 bases and J by 0 bases, with 5 bases of the junction left unmatched. The CDR3 consists of 13 residues. The V gene's germline CDR1 is SQVTM and CDR2 ANQGSEA. DNA for the CDR3: TGCAGCGCAGGGGACAGAGCTAACTATGGCTACACCTTC. Protein: CSAGDRANYGYTF.

The CDR3 protein is CACNHRDYPNEAFF. The CDR3 bases are TGTGCCTGCAATCACAGGGATTATCCCAATGAAGCTTTCTTT. The chain carries TRBV30 and TRBJ1-1, with D possibly TRBD1 on 6 matching bases. CDR3 length equals 14 residues. Germline V CDR1 and CDR2: GTSNPN, SVGIG (reference sequence). V was pared by 6 bases and J by 7 bases, with 21 bases between.